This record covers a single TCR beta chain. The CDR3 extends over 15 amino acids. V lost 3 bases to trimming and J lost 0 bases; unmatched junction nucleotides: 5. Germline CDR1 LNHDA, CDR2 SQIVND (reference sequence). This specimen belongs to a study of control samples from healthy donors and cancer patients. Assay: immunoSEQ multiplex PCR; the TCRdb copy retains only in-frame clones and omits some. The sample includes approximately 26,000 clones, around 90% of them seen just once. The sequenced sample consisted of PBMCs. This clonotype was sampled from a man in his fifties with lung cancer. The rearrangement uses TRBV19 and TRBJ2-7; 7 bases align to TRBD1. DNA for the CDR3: TGTGCCAGTAGTATCAGGGGGTCCGACTCCTACGAGCAGTACTTC. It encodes CASSIRGSDSYEQYF.